Each of the 19 T cell receptor beta chains below was sequenced from the same sample in a study of Tregs in tolerant kidney transplant recipients. The table came from immunoSEQ multiplex PCR; TCRdb's copy has only in-frame clones and leaves some out. This repertoire shows about 83,000 clones, 98% found once; its top ten account for approximately 0.52%. This sample comprised CD4+ T cells from blood, obtained before the transplant. Every receptor here comes from a human donor who received a combined kidney and bone marrow transplant.

The chain has TRBV29-1 and TRBJ2-3; 9 bases are a match to TRBD2. V trimming: 5 bases; J trimming: 4 bases; junction bases outside the gene matches: 22. CDR3 length: 19 amino acids. CDR1 is SQVTM, CDR2 ANQGSEA, per germline. The CDR3 coding sequence is TGCAGCGTTTCCGCCCGACTCTTTACAGCGGGGGGTTTCCCAGATACGCAGTATTTT. It encodes CSVSARLFTAGGFPDTQYF.

V gene TRBV4-1 combines with J gene TRBJ1-3; 7 positions match TRBD1. Germline trimming cut 4 bases from V and 4 bases from J; bases unmatched to any gene: 13. Germline CDR1 reads MGHRA; CDR2 reads YSYEKL. The CDR3 covers 17 residues. DNA for the CDR3: TGCGCCAGCAGCCGTTCGGGGAAGACAGGGACCGGAAACACCATATATTTT. It yields the protein CASSRSGKTGTGNTIYF.

This rearrangement joins TRBV7-7 to TRBJ2-2, with D unresolved. The CDR3 is made up of 16 amino acids. The V end lost 5 bases, the J end lost 0 bases, and 13 bases lay between the germline ends. Germline V gene sequence: CDR1 SSHAT, CDR2 FNYEAQ (reference sequence). Written as DNA, the CDR3 is TGTGCCAGCAGCCCGCGGCCGCCCTCGAACACCGGGGAGCTGTTTTTT. This translates into CASSPRPPSNTGELFF.

The V and J genes are TRBV9 and TRBJ2-1, with D unresolved. Per the germline V gene, CDR1 is SGDLS and CDR2 is YYNGEE. Trimming took off 4 bases at V and 5 bases at J, with 13 bases between the two ends. The CDR3 is 14 amino acids. The CDR3 DNA reads TGTGCCAGCAGCCCCCGGGTCCCCAACAATGAGCAGTTCTTC. Residues: CASSPRVPNNEQFF.

This chain uses TRBV18 with TRBJ1-5; D is undetermined. V lost 6 bases and J lost 6, with 24 bases in between. The CDR3 runs 17 residues. The germline V gene has CDR1 KGHSH and CDR2 LQKENI. The CDR3: CASSRDLGRVGRQPQHF. The CDR3 DNA follows: TGTGCCAGCTCTCGCGACCTCGGGAGGGTAGGGCGTCAGCCCCAGCATTTT.

This rearrangement joins TRBV7-2 to TRBJ1-2, with D possibly being TRBD1 (6 bases). The CDR3 has 14 residues. Trimming pared 5 bases from V and 1 base from J, leaving 11 bases between. Germline lookup yields CDR1 SGHTA and CDR2 FQGNSA. The chain's CDR3 is CASSADSNNYGYTF. CDR3 DNA sequence: TGTGCCAGCAGCGCGGACAGCAATAACTATGGCTACACCTTC.

V and J are TRBV19 and TRBJ2-7; a weak D match, TRBD1 (6 bases). CDR3 length: 14 amino acids. Trimming left V 7 bases short and J 0 bases short, with 13 bases between. CDR1 LNHDA and CDR2 SQIVND come from the germline V gene (reference sequence). The CDR3 region is CASKSQGFSYEQYF. The CDR3 DNA is TGTGCCAGTAAATCACAGGGCTTCTCCTACGAGCAGTACTTC.

The rearrangement joins TRBV5-8 to TRBJ2-1, with D maybe TRBD1 (5 bases). V dropped 4 bases and J dropped 5 bases, with 16 bases sitting between them. The CDR3 runs to 15 residues. Germline CDR1 is SGHTS and CDR2 is YDEGEE. The CDR3 is CASSPWGRLNNEQFF. CDR3 coding DNA: TGTGCCAGCAGCCCCTGGGGCAGGCTTAACAATGAGCAGTTCTTC.

The chain has TRBV11-2 and TRBJ1-1, with D perhaps matching TRBD1 (5 bases). This CDR3 is 16 amino acids long. Trimming pared 1 base from V and 4 bases from J, leaving 16 bases between. In germline, CDR1 is SGHAT, CDR2 FQNNGV. The CDR3 is CASSLGSGSRGTEAFF. CDR3 DNA: TGTGCCAGCAGCTTAGGGTCAGGGTCAAGAGGCACTGAAGCTTTCTTT.

V is TRBV7-5 and J is TRBJ1-1. TRBV7-5 is described as a pseudogene. The CDR3 is 15 residues long. CDR3 region: CVRSLARRGWTEAFF. The CDR3 nucleotides read TGTGTCAGAAGCTTAGCGAGGCGGGGTTGGACTGAAGCTTTCTTT.

V and J are TRBV11-3 and TRBJ2-1, with 9 bases matching TRBD1. The CDR3 has 18 amino acids. V shed 3 bases, J shed 7 bases, and the junction held 16 bases outside the gene matches. Germline V CDR1 and CDR2: SGHNT, YENEEA. The CDR3 DNA sequence: TGTGCCAGCAGCTTGGACCCCTTTGCCGGGACAGGGAGGAATGAGCAGTTCTTC. Translation gives CASSLDPFAGTGRNEQFF. Full variable domain (rest looked up from reference TRBV11-3 and TRBJ2-1): EAGVVQSPRYKIIEKKQPVAFWCNPISGHNTLYWYLQNLGQGPELLIRYENEEAVDDSQLPKDRFSAERLKGVDSTLKIQPAELGDSAVYLCASSLDPFAGTGRNEQFFGPGTRLTVL.

The chain is built from TRBV7-2 and TRBJ1-2; tentative D call: TRBD1 (6 bases). Trimming cost V 5 bases and J 8 bases, with 12 bases left between them. The CDR3 consists of 12 residues. Per germline, CDR1 SGHTA and CDR2 FQGNSA. DNA of the CDR3: TGTGCCAGCAGCCTAAACAGGGACGGCTACACCTTC. Translated: CASSLNRDGYTF.

This chain joins TRBV5-5 and TRBJ1-5; D perhaps matches TRBD1 (5 bases). CDR1 SGHKS and CDR2 YYEKEE come from the germline V gene (reference sequence). Trimming removed 0 bases from V and 4 bases from J, with 8 bases in between. The CDR3 length is 14 residues. The CDR3 reads CASSLGQLNQPQHF. The CDR3 nucleotides read TGTGCCAGCAGCTTGGGACAGCTAAATCAGCCCCAGCATTTT.

This chain links TRBV6-1 with TRBJ2-2, with TRBD2 as a possible D gene (6 bases). The CDR3 contains 17 residues. V was pared by 0 bases and J by 1 base, with 12 bases between. Germline loops: CDR1 MNHNS, CDR2 SASEGT. The CDR3: CASSEAVAVMNTGELFF. CDR3 DNA sequence: TGTGCCAGCAGTGAAGCTGTAGCGGTAATGAACACCGGGGAGCTGTTTTTT.

The chain joins TRBV4-1 to TRBJ2-7, with 14 bases aligning to TRBD2. The germline V gene has CDR1 MGHRA and CDR2 YSYEKL. The junction had 5 bases not matched to a gene; V was cut back by 3 bases and J by 4 bases. The CDR3 has 16 amino acids. The CDR3 reads CASSHPGLAGDYEQYF. As DNA, the CDR3 is TGCGCCAGCAGCCACCCGGGACTAGCGGGAGATTACGAGCAGTACTTC.

The V gene is TRBV21-1, the J gene TRBJ2-7; the table's D call TRBD2 went unverified against the DNA. TRBV21-1 is described as a pseudogene. The CDR3 covers 14 residues. The CDR3 protein is CASSKGLSSYEQYF. The CDR3 nucleotides are TGTGCCAGCAGCAAAGGACTGTCCTCCTACGAGCAGTACTTC.

The rearrangement joins TRBV19 to TRBJ2-2; no firm D call. The V end lost 1 base, the J end lost 4 bases, and 19 bases lay between the germline ends. Germline V gene lookup returns CDR1 LNHDA and CDR2 SQIVND (reference sequence). The CDR3 totals 18 residues. As DNA, the CDR3 is TGTGCCAGTAGTATAGGGAGCCTCTTAGGCCCCTCCACCGGGGAGCTGTTTTTT. This gives the protein CASSIGSLLGPSTGELFF.

The V and J genes are TRBV11-2 and TRBJ2-1, with unresolved D. Germline V gene lookup returns CDR1 SGHAT and CDR2 FQNNGV. CDR3 length: 15 amino acids. Trimming took 1 base from V and 5 from J, leaving 12 bases between them. The CDR3 loop reads CASSLVTIPDNEQFF. In DNA form, the CDR3 reads TGTGCCAGCAGCTTAGTCACAATTCCCGACAATGAGCAGTTCTTC.

This chain links TRBV28 with TRBJ2-5; D may be TRBD2 (6 bases). Trimming took 5 bases from V and 2 from J, leaving 15 bases between them. Per germline, CDR1 MDHEN and CDR2 SYDVKM. The CDR3 totals 15 residues. CDR3: CASSPGGDLQETQYF. CDR3 nucleotides: TGTGCCAGCAGTCCCGGAGGGGACCTACAAGAGACCCAGTACTTC.